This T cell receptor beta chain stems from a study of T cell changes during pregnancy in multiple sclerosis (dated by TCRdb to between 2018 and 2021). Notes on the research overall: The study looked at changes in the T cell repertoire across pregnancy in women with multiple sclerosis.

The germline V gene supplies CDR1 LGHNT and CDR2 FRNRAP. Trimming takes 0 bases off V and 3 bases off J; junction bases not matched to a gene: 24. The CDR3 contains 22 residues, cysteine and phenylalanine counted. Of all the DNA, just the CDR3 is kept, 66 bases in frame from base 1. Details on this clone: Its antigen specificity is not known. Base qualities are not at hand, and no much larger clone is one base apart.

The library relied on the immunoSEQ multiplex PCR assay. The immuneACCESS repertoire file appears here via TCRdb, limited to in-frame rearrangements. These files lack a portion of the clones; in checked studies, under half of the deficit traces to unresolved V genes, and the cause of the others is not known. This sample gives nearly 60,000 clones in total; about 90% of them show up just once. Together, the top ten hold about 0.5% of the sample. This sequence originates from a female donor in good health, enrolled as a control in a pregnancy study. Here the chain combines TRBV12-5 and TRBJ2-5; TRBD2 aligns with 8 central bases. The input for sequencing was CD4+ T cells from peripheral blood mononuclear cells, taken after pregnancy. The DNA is TGTGCTAGTGGTTTGGTTATGGCGGCGATGCGGGGGGCTCGACAAAGAGAAGAGACCCAGTACTTC. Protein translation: CASGLVMAAMRGARQREETQYF.